A single T cell receptor beta chain is shown here with its context. Its specificity is not known. This sample was taken from a study of cytomegalovirus exposure and HLA in healthy donors. Study observations and caveats: In an earlier analysis, most TCR beta V segments were productive about 87% or about 30% of the time.

PCR employed 60 Vbeta and 13 Jbeta primers. Libraries were prepared by immunoSEQ multiplex PCR; TCRdb keeps only in-frame clonotypes and omits some of them. The record lists about 33,000 clones, of which the ten most abundant hold under 4.5%. After removal of 5 bases from V and 1 base from J, the junction contained 6 bases not matched to a gene. This CDR3 contains 16 residues. Germline assignment: CDR1 MDHEN and CDR2 SYDVKM. Sequencing was done on a sample of PBMCs. The source is a man between 35 and 55 years old in good health and CMV-seronegative. This chain uses TRBV28 with TRBJ2-2; TRBD2 agrees at 8 bases. CDR3 region: CASSLGLALNTGELFF. The CDR3 bases are TGTGCCAGCAGTCTAGGACTAGCATTGAACACCGGGGAGCTGTTTTTT.